The rows below give T cell receptor beta chains drawn from one sample of a study of beta chain features in type 1 diabetes. This table comes from immunoSEQ multiplex PCR, and its TCRdb copy is limited to in-frame clones, with some not included. The table has 600,000 or so clones, roughly an eighth seen once. Sequenced sample: naive CD4+ T cells from blood. These receptors came from a man younger than 45 with type 1 diabetes. CDR3s include the opening cysteine and the closing phenylalanine or tryptophan. The D gene is left open where the match is weak. Size values are once, few and many counts, or a class for expanded clones, and some rows have none.

V	size	J	D	DNA	CDR3
TRBV21-1	.	TRBJ2-3	.	TGTGCCAGCAGCTTCCTGCGGCAGCCTCGCACAGATACGCAGTATTTT	CASSFLRQPRTDTQYF
TRBV7-9	.	TRBJ2-7	.	TGTGCCAGCGGTAATAGGGATGTGAGGGAGCAGTACTTC	CASGNRDVREQYF
TRBV7-9	few	TRBJ2-7	.	TGTGCCAGCAGCGGAACAGATCGGGGGCGGGAGCAGTACTTC	CASSGTDRGREQYF
TRBV14	.	TRBJ1-4	.	TGTGCCAGCAGCCAACAAAGTGTACCCACCGAAAAACTGTTTTTT	CASSQQSVPTEKLFF
TRBV25-1	.	TRBJ1-5	.	TGTGCCAGCACCGGAGGGCTCGGTCAGCCCCAGCATTTT	CASTGGLGQPQHF
TRBV7-9	.	TRBJ2-1	.	TGTGCCAGCAGCTCCTCGGGGGGCCCCTACAATGAGCAGTTCTTC	CASSSSGGPYNEQFF
TRBV2	few	TRBJ1-4	.	TGTGCCAGCAGCGTAAATCAGGGGACTAATGAAAAACTGTTTTTT	CASSVNQGTNEKLFF
TRBV27	few	TRBJ2-1	.	TGTGCCAGCAGTTTCCAACCTCAGGGTTATGAGCAGTTCTTC	CASSFQPQGYEQFF
TRBV25-1	few	TRBJ2-2	.	TGTGCCAGCAGTGAGCAGGGGAGCGAGGTGGCCGGGGAGCTGTTTTTT	CASSEQGSEVAGELFF
TRBV18	.	TRBJ2-7	TRBD2	TGTGCCAGCTCACCACCCGGTAGCGGGGGGCCTGGTAATCCCTACGAGCAGTACTTC	CASSPPGSGGPGNPYEQYF
TRBV27	few	TRBJ1-2	.	TGTGCCAGCAGTTTGCGCCAGACTAACTATGGCTACACCTTC	CASSLRQTNYGYTF
TRBV7-2	few	TRBJ2-3	.	TGTGCCAGCAACGCGCCCACGAAAGTGGCAGATACGCAGTATTTT	CASNAPTKVADTQYF
TRBV10-3	few	TRBJ1-1	.	TGTGCCATCAGTGAGTCGAGCTCTTTACGTGAAGCTTTCTTT	CAISESSSLREAFF
TRBV18	few	TRBJ2-7	TRBD1	TGTGCCAGCTCACCACCGACAGGGGCAGACGAGCAGTACTTC	CASSPPTGADEQYF
TRBV7-8	.	TRBJ2-3	TRBD2	TGTGCCAGCAGCACCCTAGCGGACCTTAGCACAGATACGCAGTATTTT	CASSTLADLSTDTQYF
TRBV6-1	.	TRBJ2-1	TRBD2	TGTGCCACGGGTATAGCGGGGGGGCGTTACAATGAGCAGTTCTTC	CATGIAGGRYNEQFF
TRBV5-1	.	TRBJ2-1	.	TGCGCCAGCAGCTCGAAAGGAGCCGAAGCAGATGAGCAGTTCTTC	CASSSKGAEADEQFF
TRBV30	few	TRBJ1-6	.	TGTGCCTGGAGTGTACATGGGACGGGTTCACCCCTCCACTTT	CAWSVHGTGSPLHF
TRBV29-1	few	TRBJ1-1	TRBD1	TGCAGCGCTAAGGGACAGGGGATGACTGAAGCTTTCTTT	CSAKGQGMTEAFF
TRBV4-2	few	TRBJ2-2	TRBD1	TGTGCCAGCAGCCAAGTGTTCGGACAGGGGGACACCGGGGAGCTGTTTTTT	CASSQVFGQGDTGELFF
TRBV7-3	few	TRBJ2-7	.	TGTGCCAGCAGCTCCAAGTTCTACGAGCAGTACTTC	CASSSKFYEQYF
TRBV18	few	TRBJ2-5	.	TGTGCCAGCTCACCAGATTGGCGAGAGACCCAGTACTTC	CASSPDWRETQYF
TRBV9	.	TRBJ1-1	TRBD1	TGTGCCAGCAGTTTGACAGGGGTGGACACTGAAGCTTTCTTT	CASSLTGVDTEAFF
TRBV10-3	.	TRBJ2-7	.	TGTGCCATCAGTGAGGGAGATGGGGCGACCTACGAGCAGTACTTC	CAISEGDGATYEQYF
TRBV7-2	few	TRBJ1-5	.	TGTGCCAGCAGCTCACAGGGAGATCAGCCCCAGCATTTT	CASSSQGDQPQHF
TRBV30	few	TRBJ1-6	TRBD1	TGTGCCGGTAACAGGGGGAGTAATTCACCCCTCCACTTT	CAGNRGSNSPLHF
TRBV4-2	.	TRBJ2-7	TRBD1	TGTGCCAGCAGCCAAAAGGACAGGGGAAGGAACGAGCAGTACTTC	CASSQKDRGRNEQYF
TRBV30	.	TRBJ2-2	TRBD2	TGTGCCTGGACCTCGGGGAGGGTATACGGGGAGCTGTTTTTT	CAWTSGRVYGELFF
TRBV7-9	.	TRBJ2-2	TRBD1	TGTGCCAGCAGCTTAGTCTGGGACAGCCGCACCGGGGAGCTGTTTTTT	CASSLVWDSRTGELFF
TRBV6-1	.	TRBJ1-5	.	TGTGCCAGCAGTGAAGGGCGGAGCAATCAGCCCCAGCATTTT	CASSEGRSNQPQHF
TRBV11-1	.	TRBJ1-1	.	TGTGCCAGCAGCTTAAGGCGGCAGGGATTGAACACTGAAGCTTTCTTT	CASSLRRQGLNTEAFF
TRBV5-4	.	TRBJ2-7	TRBD2	TGTGCCAGCAGCCCGGGAGGGACCCTAGGGTACGAGCAGTACTTC	CASSPGGTLGYEQYF
TRBV19	.	TRBJ2-6	.	TGTGCCAGTAGTCGCGAGGCCTCTGGGGCCAACGTCCTGACTTTC	CASSREASGANVLTF
TRBV9	.	TRBJ1-2	.	TGTGCCAGCAGCGTAGACCTAGAGGATGGCTACACCTTC	CASSVDLEDGYTF
TRBV30	.	TRBJ1-6	TRBD1	TGTGCCTGGGACAGGGGCTATTCACCCCTCCACTTT	CAWDRGYSPLHF
TRBV5-4	.	TRBJ1-3	.	TGTGCCAGCACCTCTGAGTCCTCTGGAAACACCATATATTTT	CASTSESSGNTIYF
TRBV28	.	TRBJ1-5	TRBD1	TGTGCCAGCAGATTGACAGGGCCTAGCAATCAGCCCCAGCATTTT	CASRLTGPSNQPQHF
TRBV18	few	TRBJ2-3	.	TGTGCCAGCTCACCAAACAGACTGGGCACAGATACGCAGTATTTT	CASSPNRLGTDTQYF
TRBV18	.	TRBJ1-6	.	TGTGCCAGCTCATCGATTCCCAGGGATATGGCCCTCCACTTT	CASSSIPRDMALHF
TRBV5-1	few	TRBJ2-1	.	TGCGCCAGCAGCTTGGACTCCTCCTTGTTGTACAATGAGCAGTTCTTC	CASSLDSSLLYNEQFF